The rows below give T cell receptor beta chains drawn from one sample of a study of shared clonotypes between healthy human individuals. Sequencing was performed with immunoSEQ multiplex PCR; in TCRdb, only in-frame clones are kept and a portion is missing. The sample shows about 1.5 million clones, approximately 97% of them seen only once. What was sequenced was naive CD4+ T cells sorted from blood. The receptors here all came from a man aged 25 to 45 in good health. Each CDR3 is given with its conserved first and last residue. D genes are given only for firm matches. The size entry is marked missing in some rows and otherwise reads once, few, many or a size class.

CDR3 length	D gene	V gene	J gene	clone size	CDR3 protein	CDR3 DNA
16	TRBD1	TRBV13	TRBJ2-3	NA	CASSPRDRGLRDTQYF	TGTGCCAGCAGCCCCCGGGACAGGGGTCTAAGAGATACGCAGTATTTT
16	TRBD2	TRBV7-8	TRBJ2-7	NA	CASSSTKTSGSYEQYF	TGTGCCAGCAGCTCCACGAAGACTAGCGGGAGTTACGAGCAGTACTTC
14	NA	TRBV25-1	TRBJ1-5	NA	CASSEASSNQPQHF	TGTGCCAGCAGTGAGGCTTCTAGCAATCAGCCCCAGCATTTT
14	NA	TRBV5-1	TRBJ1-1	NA	CASSEISGSPEAFF	TGCGCCAGCAGCGAGATTTCAGGCTCCCCTGAAGCTTTCTTT
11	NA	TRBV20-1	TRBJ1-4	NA	CSARENEKLFF	TGCAGTGCTAGAGAAAATGAAAAACTGTTTTTT
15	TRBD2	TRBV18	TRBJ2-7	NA	CASSPGASGSHEQYF	TGTGCCAGCTCACCAGGGGCTAGCGGGAGCCACGAGCAGTACTTC
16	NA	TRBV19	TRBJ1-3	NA	CASSIDSSYSGNTIYF	TGTGCCAGTAGTATAGACAGCTCCTACTCTGGAAACACCATATATTTT
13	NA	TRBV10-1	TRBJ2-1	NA	CASSGQGASEQFF	TGCGCCAGCAGTGGTCAAGGAGCGAGTGAGCAGTTCTTC
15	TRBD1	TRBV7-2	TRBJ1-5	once	CASSLEPGQGVTQHF	TGTGCCAGCAGCTTAGAACCGGGACAGGGTGTGACCCAGCATTTT
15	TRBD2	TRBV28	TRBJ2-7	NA	CASSFPSGSHHEQYF	TGTGCCAGCAGTTTCCCTAGCGGGAGCCACCACGAGCAGTACTTC
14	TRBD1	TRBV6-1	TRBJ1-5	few	CASNGQGGNQPQHF	TGTGCCAGCAATGGACAGGGTGGCAATCAGCCCCAGCATTTT
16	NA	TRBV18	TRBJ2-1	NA	CASSPARQRNYNEQFF	TGTGCCAGCTCACCAGCCCGCCAGCGGAACTACAATGAGCAGTTCTTC
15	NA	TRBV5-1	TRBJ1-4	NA	CASSLPDEANEKLFF	TGCGCCAGCAGCTTGCCCGACGAAGCTAATGAAAAACTGTTTTTT
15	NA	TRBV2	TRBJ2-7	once	CASSEGATVTYEQYF	TGTGCCAGCAGTGAAGGCGCTACGGTGACCTACGAGCAGTACTTC
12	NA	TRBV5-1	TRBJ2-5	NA	CASSPEGETQYF	TGCGCCAGCAGCCCCGAAGGGGAGACCCAGTACTTC
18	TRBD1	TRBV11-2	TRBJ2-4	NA	CASSGLRGQGKNSNIQYF	TGTGCCAGCAGCGGACTCAGAGGACAGGGAAAAAATTCAAACATTCAGTACTTC
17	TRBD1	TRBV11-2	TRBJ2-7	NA	CASSSLTGTGVSYEQYF	TGTGCCAGCAGCTCCCTCACCGGGACAGGGGTATCCTACGAGCAGTACTTC
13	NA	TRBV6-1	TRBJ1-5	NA	CASQQGHNQPQHF	TGTGCCAGTCAACAGGGACATAATCAGCCCCAGCATTTT
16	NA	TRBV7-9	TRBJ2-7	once	CASSGGALPVGYEQYF	TGTGCCAGCAGCGGGGGGGCACTCCCCGTTGGATACGAGCAGTACTTC
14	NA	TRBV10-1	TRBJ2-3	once	CASSEVGGTDTQYF	TGCGCCAGCAGTGAGGTCGGGGGCACAGATACGCAGTATTTT
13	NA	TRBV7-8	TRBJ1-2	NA	CASSRPGWDGYTF	TGTGCCAGCAGCCGCCCAGGTTGGGATGGCTACACCTTC
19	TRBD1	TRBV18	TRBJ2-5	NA	CASSPVKTGESLDEETQYF	TGTGCCAGCTCACCGGTTAAGACAGGGGAATCCCTCGACGAAGAGACCCAGTACTTC
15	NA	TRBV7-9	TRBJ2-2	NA	CASSLGQRNPGELFF	TGTGCCAGCAGCTTAGGTCAACGGAACCCCGGGGAGCTGTTTTTT
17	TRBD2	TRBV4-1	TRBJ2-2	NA	CASSRTSDPSNTGELFF	TGCGCCAGCAGCCGAACTAGCGACCCGTCGAACACCGGGGAGCTGTTTTTT
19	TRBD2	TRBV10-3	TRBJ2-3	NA	CAISDGAGGPGGPPDTQYF	TGTGCCATCAGTGACGGTGCGGGAGGGCCCGGGGGACCACCAGATACGCAGTATTTT
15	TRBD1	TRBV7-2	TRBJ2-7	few	CASSLRTGGPYEQYF	TGTGCCAGCAGCTTGCGGACAGGGGGGCCCTACGAGCAGTACTTC
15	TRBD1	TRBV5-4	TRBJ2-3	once	CASSLRDSYTDTQYF	TGTGCCAGCAGCTTACGGGACAGTTACACAGATACGCAGTATTTT
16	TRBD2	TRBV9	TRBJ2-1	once	CASSSDGSGRGGEQFF	TGTGCCAGCAGCTCAGACGGAAGCGGGAGAGGAGGGGAGCAGTTCTTC
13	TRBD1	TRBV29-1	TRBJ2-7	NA	CSVSGTGWSEQYF	TGCAGCGTTTCCGGGACAGGGTGGTCCGAGCAGTACTTC